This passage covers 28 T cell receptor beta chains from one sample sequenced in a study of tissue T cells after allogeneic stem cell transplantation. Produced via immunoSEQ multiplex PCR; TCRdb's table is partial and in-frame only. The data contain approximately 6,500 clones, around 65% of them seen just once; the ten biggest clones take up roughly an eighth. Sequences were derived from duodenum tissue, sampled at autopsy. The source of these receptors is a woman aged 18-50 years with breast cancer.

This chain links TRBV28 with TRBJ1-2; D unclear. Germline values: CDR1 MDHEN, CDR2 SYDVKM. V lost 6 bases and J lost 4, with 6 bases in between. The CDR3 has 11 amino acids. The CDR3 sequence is CASRTVYGYTF. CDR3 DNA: TGTGCCAGCAGGACGGTCTATGGCTACACCTTC.

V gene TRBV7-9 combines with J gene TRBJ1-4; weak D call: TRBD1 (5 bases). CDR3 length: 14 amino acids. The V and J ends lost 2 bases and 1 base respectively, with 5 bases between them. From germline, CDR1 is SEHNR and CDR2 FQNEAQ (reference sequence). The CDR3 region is CASSLRGTNEKLFF. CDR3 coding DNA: TGTGCCAGCAGCTTAAGGGGAACTAATGAAAAACTGTTTTTT.

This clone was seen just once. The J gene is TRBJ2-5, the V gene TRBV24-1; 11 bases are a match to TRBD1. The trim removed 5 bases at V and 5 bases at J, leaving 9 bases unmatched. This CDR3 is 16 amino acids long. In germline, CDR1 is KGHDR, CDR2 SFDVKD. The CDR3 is CATSVGTGGLGETQYF. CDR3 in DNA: TGTGCCACCAGTGTCGGGACAGGGGGGCTCGGGGAGACCCAGTACTTC.

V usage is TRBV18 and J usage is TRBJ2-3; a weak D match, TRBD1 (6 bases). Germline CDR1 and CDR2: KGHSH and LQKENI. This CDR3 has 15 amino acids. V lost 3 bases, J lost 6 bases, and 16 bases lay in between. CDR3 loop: CASSPGAHRKDTQYF. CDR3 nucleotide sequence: TGTGCCAGCTCACCGGGGGCCCACAGGAAGGATACGCAGTATTTT.

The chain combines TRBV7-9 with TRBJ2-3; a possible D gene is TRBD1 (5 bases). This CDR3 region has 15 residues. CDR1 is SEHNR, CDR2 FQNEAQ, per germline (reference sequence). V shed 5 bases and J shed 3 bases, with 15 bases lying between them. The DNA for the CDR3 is TGTGCCAGCAGCCGCCGGACAAGCTGGACAGATACGCAGTATTTT. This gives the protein CASSRRTSWTDTQYF.

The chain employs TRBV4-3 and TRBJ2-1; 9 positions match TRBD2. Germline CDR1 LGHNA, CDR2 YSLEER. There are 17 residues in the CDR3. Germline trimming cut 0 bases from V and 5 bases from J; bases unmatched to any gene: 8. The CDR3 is CASSQDSAGGFNNEQFF. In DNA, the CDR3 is TGCGCCAGCAGCCAAGATTCGGCGGGAGGGTTCAACAATGAGCAGTTCTTC.

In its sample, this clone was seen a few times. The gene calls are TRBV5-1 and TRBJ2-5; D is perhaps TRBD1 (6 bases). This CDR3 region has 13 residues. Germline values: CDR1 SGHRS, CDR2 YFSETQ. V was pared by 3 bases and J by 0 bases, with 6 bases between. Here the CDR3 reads CASSWGHQETQYF. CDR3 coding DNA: TGCGCCAGCAGCTGGGGGCACCAAGAGACCCAGTACTTC.

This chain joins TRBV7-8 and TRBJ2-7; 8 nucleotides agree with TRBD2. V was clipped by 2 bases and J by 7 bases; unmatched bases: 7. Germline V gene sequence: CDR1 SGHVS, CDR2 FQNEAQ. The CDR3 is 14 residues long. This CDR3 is CASSLLREGGEQYF. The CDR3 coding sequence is TGTGCCAGCAGCTTACTCCGGGAGGGAGGAGAGCAGTACTTC.

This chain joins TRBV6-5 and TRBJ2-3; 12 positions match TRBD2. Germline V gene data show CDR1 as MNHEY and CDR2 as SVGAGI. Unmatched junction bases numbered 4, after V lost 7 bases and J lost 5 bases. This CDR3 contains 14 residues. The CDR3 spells CASNQLAGGDTQYF. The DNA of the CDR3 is TGTGCCAGCAATCAACTAGCGGGGGGAGATACGCAGTATTTT.

CDR3 coding DNA: TGTGCCTGGAGTGGGGGACAGGGAACGGGGTCACCCCTCCACTTT. This gives the protein CAWSGGQGTGSPLHF. The chain carries TRBV30 and TRBJ1-6, with 9 nucleotides matching TRBD1. This CDR3 region has 15 residues. CDR1 is GTSNPN, CDR2 SVGIG, per germline (reference sequence). Trimming removed 1 base from V and 10 bases from J; junction bases left unmatched: 8.

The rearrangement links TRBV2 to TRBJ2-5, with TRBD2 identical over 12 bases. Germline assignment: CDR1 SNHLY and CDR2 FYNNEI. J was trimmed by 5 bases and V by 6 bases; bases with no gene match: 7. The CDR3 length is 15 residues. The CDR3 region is CASSPRTSGVETQYF. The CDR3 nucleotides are TGTGCCAGCAGCCCCAGGACTAGCGGGGTTGAGACCCAGTACTTC.

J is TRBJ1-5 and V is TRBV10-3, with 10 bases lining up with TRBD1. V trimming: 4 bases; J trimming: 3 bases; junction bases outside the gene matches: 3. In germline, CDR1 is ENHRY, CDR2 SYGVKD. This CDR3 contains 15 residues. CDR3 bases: TGTGCCATCAGTGGGGGACAGGGGTTCAATCAGCCCCAGCATTTT. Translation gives CAISGGQGFNQPQHF.

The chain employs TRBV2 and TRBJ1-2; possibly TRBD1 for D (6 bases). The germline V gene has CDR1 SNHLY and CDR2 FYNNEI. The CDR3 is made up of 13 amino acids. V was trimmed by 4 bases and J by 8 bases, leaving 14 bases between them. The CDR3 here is CASSGGGPGGYTF. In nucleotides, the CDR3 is TGTGCCAGCAGTGGTGGGGGGCCAGGGGGCTACACCTTC. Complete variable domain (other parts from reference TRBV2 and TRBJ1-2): EPEVTQTPSHQVTQMGQEVILRCVPISNHLYFYWYRQILGQKVEFLVSFYNNEISEKSEIFDDQFSVERPDGSNFTLKIRSTKLEDSAMYFCASSGGGPGGYTFGSGTRLTVV.

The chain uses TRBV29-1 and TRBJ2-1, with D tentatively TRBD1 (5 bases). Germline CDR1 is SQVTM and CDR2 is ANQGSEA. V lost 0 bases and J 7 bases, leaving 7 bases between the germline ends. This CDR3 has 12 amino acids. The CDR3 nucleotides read TGCAGCGTTGAAGACAGGGTAAATGAGCAGTTCTTC. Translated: CSVEDRVNEQFF.

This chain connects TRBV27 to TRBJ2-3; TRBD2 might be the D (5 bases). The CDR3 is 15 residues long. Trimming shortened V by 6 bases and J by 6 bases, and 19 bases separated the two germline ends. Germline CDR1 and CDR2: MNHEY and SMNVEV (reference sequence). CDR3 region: CASSRELGFSDTQYF. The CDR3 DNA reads TGTGCCAGCAGCCGAGAACTAGGTTTTTCTGATACGCAGTATTTT.

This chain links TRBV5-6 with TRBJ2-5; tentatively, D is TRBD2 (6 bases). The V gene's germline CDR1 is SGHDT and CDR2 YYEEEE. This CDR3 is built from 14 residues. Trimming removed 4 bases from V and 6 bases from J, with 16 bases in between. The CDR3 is CASSTPGLFKTQYF. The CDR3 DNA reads TGTGCCAGCAGCACACCGGGACTTTTTAAGACCCAGTACTTC.

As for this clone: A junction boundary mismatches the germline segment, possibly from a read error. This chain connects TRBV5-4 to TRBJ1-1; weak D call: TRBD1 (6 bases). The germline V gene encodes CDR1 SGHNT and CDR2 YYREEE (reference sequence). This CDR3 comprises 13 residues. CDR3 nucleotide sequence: TGTGCCAGCCGAGATGGACAGAACCCTGAAGCTTTCTTT. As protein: CASRDGQNPEAFF.

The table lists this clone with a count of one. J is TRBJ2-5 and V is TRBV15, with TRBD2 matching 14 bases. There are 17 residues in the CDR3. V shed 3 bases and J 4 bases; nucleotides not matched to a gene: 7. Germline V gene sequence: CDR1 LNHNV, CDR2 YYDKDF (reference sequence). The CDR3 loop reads CATSSGTSGSGTETQYF. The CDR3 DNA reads TGTGCCACCAGCAGTGGGACTAGCGGGAGTGGTACAGAGACCCAGTACTTC.

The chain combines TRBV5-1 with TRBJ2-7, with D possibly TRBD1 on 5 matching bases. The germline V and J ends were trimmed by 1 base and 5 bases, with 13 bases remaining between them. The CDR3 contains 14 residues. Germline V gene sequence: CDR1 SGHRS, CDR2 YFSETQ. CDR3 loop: CASSLQGLGNEQYF. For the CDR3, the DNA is TGCGCCAGCAGCTTGCAGGGCCTGGGCAACGAGCAGTACTTC.

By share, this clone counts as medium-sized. CDR3 sequence reads: CASSFDRGYEQYF. DNA for the CDR3: TGTGCCAGCAGCTTCGACAGGGGATACGAGCAGTACTTC. The chain uses TRBV6-6 and TRBJ2-7, with 8 bases identical to TRBD1. Germline CDR1 reads MNHNY; CDR2 reads SVGAGI (reference sequence). The V gene end was trimmed by 6 bases and the J gene end by 4 bases; junction bases not matched to a gene: 5. The CDR3 contains 13 residues.

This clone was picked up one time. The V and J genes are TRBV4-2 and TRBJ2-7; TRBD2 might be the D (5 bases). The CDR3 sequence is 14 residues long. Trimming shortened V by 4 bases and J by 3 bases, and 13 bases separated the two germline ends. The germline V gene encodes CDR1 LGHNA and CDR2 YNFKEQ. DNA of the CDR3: TGTGCCAGCAGCCGTAGGACGGGAAACTACGAGCAGTACTTC. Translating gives CASSRRTGNYEQYF.

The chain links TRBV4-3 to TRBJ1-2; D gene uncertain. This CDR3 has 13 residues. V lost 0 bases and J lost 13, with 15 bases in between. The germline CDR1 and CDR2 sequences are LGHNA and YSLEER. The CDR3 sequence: CASSQDAGPFITF. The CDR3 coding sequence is TGCGCCAGCAGCCAAGACGCCGGGCCTTTTATCACCTTC.

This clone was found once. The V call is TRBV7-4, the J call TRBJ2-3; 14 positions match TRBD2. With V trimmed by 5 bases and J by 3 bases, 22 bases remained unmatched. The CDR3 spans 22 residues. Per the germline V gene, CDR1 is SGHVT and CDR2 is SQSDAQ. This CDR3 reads CASSHRARLAGGLPMETDTQYF. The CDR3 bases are TGTGCCAGCAGCCACCGTGCGAGACTAGCGGGAGGGCTCCCGATGGAGACAGATACGCAGTATTTT.

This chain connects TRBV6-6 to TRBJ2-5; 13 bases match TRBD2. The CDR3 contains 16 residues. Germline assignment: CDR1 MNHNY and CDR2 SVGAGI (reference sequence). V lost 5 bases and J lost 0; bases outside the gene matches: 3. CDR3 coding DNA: TGTGCCAGCAGTCGGGGACTAGCGGGAAACCAAGAGACCCAGTACTTC. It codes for CASSRGLAGNQETQYF.

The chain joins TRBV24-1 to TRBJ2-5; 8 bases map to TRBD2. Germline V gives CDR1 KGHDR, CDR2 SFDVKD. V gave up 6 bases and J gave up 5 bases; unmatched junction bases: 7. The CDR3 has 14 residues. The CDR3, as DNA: TGTGCCACCAGTCCCGCGGGGGGAAGGGAGACCCAGTACTTC. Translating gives CATSPAGGRETQYF.

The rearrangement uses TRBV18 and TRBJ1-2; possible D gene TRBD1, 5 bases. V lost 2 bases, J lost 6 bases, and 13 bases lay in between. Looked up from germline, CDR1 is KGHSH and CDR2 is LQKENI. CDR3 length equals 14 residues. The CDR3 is CASSPTVTGNGYTF. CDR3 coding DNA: TGTGCCAGCTCACCAACGGTCACAGGAAATGGCTACACCTTC.

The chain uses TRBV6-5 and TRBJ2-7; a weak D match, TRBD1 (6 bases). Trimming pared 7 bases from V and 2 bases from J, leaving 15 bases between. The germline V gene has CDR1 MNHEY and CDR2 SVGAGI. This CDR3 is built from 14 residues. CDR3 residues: CASNRLTGTYEQYF. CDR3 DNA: TGTGCCAGCAACCGATTAACAGGGACCTACGAGCAGTACTTC.

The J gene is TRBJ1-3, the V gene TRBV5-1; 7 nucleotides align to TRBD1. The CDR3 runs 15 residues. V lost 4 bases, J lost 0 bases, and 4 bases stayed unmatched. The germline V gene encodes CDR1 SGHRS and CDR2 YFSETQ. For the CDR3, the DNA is TGCGCCAGCAGCCCAGGGGGGCCCTCTGGAAACACCATATATTTT. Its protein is CASSPGGPSGNTIYF. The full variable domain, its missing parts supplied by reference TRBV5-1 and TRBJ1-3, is KAGVTQTPRYLIKTRGQQVTLSCSPISGHRSVSWYQQTPGQGLQFLFEYFSETQRNKGNFPGRFSGRQFSNSRSEMNVSTLELGDSALYLCASSPGGPSGNTIYFGEGSWLTVV.